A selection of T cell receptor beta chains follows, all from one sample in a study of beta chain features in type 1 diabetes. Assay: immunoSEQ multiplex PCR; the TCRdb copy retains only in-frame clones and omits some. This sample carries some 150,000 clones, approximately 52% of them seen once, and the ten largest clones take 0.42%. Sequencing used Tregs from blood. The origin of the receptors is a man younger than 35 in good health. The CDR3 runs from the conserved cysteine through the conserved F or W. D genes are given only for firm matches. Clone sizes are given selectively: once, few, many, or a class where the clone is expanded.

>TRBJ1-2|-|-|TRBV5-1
TGCGCCAGCAGCTGGCGGGGGACTTCCTATGGCTACACCTTC
CASSWRGTSYGYTF
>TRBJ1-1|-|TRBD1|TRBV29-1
TGCAGCGTTGATTCCGGGACAGGGGGTATCGGCACTGAAGCTTTCTTT
CSVDSGTGGIGTEAFF
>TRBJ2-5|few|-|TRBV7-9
TGTGCCAGCAGTCGCCTCAGGGATTCCGTGGAGACCCAGTACTTC
CASSRLRDSVETQYF
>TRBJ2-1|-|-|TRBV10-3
TGTGCCATCAGGCCCCGGACTAGAGGGGGCTACAATGAGCAGTTCTTC
CAIRPRTRGGYNEQFF
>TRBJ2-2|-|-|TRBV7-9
TGTGCCAGCACCAGGATCGGTGGCACCGGGGAGCTGTTTTTT
CASTRIGGTGELFF
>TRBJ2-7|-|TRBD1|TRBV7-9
TGTGCCAGCAGCTTAAACCCTGGACAGGGTTCCTACGAGCAGTACTTC
CASSLNPGQGSYEQYF
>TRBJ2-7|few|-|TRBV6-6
TGTGCCAGCAGTTACGGACACTTCTCCTACGAGCAGTACTTC
CASSYGHFSYEQYF
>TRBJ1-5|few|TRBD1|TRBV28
TGTGCCAGCAGTCCATCGACAGGGAAGTACCAGCCCCAGCATTTT
CASSPSTGKYQPQHF
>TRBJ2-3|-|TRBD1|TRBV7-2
TGTGCCAGCAGCTTAGTAGGGGGCGGAATAAGAGTAGATACGCAGTATTTT
CASSLVGGGIRVDTQYF
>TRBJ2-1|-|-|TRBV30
TGTGCCTGTAATCGGAGAACCTACAATGAGCAGTTCTTC
CACNRRTYNEQFF
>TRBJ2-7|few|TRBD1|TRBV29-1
TGCAGCGTCAAAACCCGAACTAGGACAGGGGATAAGGACGAGCAGTACTTC
CSVKTRTRTGDKDEQYF
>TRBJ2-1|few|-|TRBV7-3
TGTGCCAGCAGCTTAGGATTTCGGGGGAACCCCTACAATGAGCAGTTCTTC
CASSLGFRGNPYNEQFF
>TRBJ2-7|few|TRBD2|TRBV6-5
TGTGCCAGCAGTTACTCGACTAGCGCCTCCTACGAGCAGTACTTC
CASSYSTSASYEQYF
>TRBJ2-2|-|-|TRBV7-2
TGTGCCAGCAGCTTACTAGACGGATTGGTCACCGGGGAGCTGTTTTTT
CASSLLDGLVTGELFF
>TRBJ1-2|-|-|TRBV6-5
TGTGCCAGCCGAAGGGGTAGGGGCCCCTTCTATGGCTACACCTTC
CASRRGRGPFYGYTF
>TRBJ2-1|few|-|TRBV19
TGTGCCAGTAGTATAACGGGATCAAATAATGAGCAGTTCTTC
CASSITGSNNEQFF
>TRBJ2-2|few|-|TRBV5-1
TGCGCCAGCAGCTTGGCTTGGAGTGGGGAGCTGTTTTTT
CASSLAWSGELFF
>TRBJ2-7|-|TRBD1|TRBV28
TGTGCCAGCAGTTTAACGGGACAGTCCCCTCTCGGCTACGAGCAGTACTTC
CASSLTGQSPLGYEQYF
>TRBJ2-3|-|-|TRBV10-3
TGTGCCATCAGTCCCCGGGGGACCGGCACAGATACGCAGTATTTT
CAISPRGTGTDTQYF
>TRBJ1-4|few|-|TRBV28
TGTGCCAGCGACTCGGGATTTACTAATGAAAAACTGTTTTTT
CASDSGFTNEKLFF
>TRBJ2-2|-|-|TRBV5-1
TGCGCCAGCAGCTTGACAGGCTTAATCGCCGGGGAGCTGTTTTTT
CASSLTGLIAGELFF